These T cell receptor beta chains were read from a single sample in a study of cytomegalovirus exposure and HLA in healthy donors. Generated by immunoSEQ multiplex PCR, the TCRdb table keeps only in-frame clones and is missing some. The table lists about 79,000 clones, roughly two thirds of them singletons. Material: PBMCs. Receptors originate from a woman aged 50 to 65 in good health and CMV-seropositive. Each CDR3 is given with its conserved first and last residue. The D gene is left open where the match is weak. A row's size may be missing; if present it is once, few, many or a size class.

>NA|TRBV4-2|NA|TRBJ1-5
CASSQEQISNQPQHF
TGTGCCAGCAGCCAAGAACAGATTAGCAATCAGCCCCAGCATTTT
>NA|TRBV5-1|TRBD2|TRBJ2-3
CASSLPSGITDTQYF
TGCGCCAGCAGCTTACCTAGCGGTATCACAGATACGCAGTATTTT
>NA|TRBV5-1|NA|TRBJ2-2
CASSLFAGELFF
TGCGCCAGCAGCTTGTTCGCCGGGGAGCTGTTTTTT
>few|TRBV4-2|NA|TRBJ1-5
CASSQTINQPQHF
TGTGCCAGCAGCCAGACAATTAATCAGCCCCAGCATTTT
>NA|TRBV27|NA|TRBJ1-5
CASSTQGRDQPQHF
TGTGCCAGCAGTACACAGGGCCGCGATCAGCCCCAGCATTTT
>NA|TRBV15|NA|TRBJ2-1
CATSRVANEQFF
TGTGCCACCAGCAGAGTGGCCAATGAGCAGTTCTTC
>NA|TRBV19|NA|TRBJ1-2
CASSGQGQRLGYTF
TGTGCCAGTAGTGGACAAGGACAGCGGTTGGGCTACACCTTC
>NA|TRBV4-1|TRBD1|TRBJ2-7
CASSQALDRGNEQYF
TGCGCCAGCAGCCAAGCCCTAGACAGGGGTAACGAGCAGTACTTC
>NA|TRBV2|TRBD1|TRBJ1-2
CASRTGGDGYTF
TGTGCCAGCAGGACAGGGGGCGACGGCTACACCTTC
>NA|TRBV28|TRBD1|TRBJ2-7
CASSQTGVGEQYF
TGTGCCAGCAGCCAAACAGGGGTGGGCGAGCAGTACTTC
>few|TRBV4-1|TRBD1|TRBJ1-1
CASSSGQEPEAFF
TGCGCCAGCAGCTCTGGACAGGAACCTGAAGCTTTCTTT
>NA|TRBV6-5|NA|TRBJ2-3
CASSWNGQSTDTQYF
TGTGCCAGCAGTTGGAACGGACAGAGCACAGATACGCAGTATTTT
>NA|TRBV27|NA|TRBJ2-3
CASSLSWDFPTDTQYF
TGTGCCAGCAGTTTGTCTTGGGACTTTCCCACAGATACGCAGTATTTT
>NA|TRBV11-3|NA|TRBJ2-2
CASSPVGTNTGELFF
TGTGCCAGCAGCCCGGTCGGGACGAACACCGGGGAGCTGTTTTTT
>NA|TRBV2|NA|TRBJ1-1
CAVQGANTEAFF
TGTGCCGTACAGGGTGCGAACACTGAAGCTTTCTTT
>NA|TRBV27|NA|TRBJ2-3
CASSKRGTDTQYF
TGTGCCAGCAGCAAAAGAGGCACAGATACGCAGTATTTT
>NA|TRBV7-9|TRBD1|TRBJ1-1
CASRKGQISGNTEAFF
TGTGCCAGCAGGAAGGGACAGATCTCGGGGAACACTGAAGCTTTCTTT
>NA|TRBV13|TRBD1|TRBJ1-2
CASSLGGQGEYGYTF
TGTGCCAGCAGCTTAGGTGGACAGGGGGAATATGGCTACACCTTC
>NA|TRBV6-1|NA|TRBJ2-7
CASSGQSETYEQYF
TGTGCCAGCAGTGGTCAAAGCGAGACCTACGAGCAGTACTTC
>few|TRBV27|TRBD1|TRBJ1-2
CASSFGTDYGYTF
TGTGCCAGCAGTTTCGGGACAGACTATGGCTACACCTTC
>NA|TRBV7-9|NA|TRBJ1-2
CASSALGEGNHGYTF
TGTGCCAGCAGCGCCCTAGGAGAGGGTAATCATGGCTACACCTTC
>few|TRBV7-9|NA|TRBJ1-6
CASSSNRERDSPLHF
TGTGCCAGCAGCTCGAACAGGGAAAGGGATTCACCCCTCCACTTT
>NA|TRBV5-6|NA|TRBJ2-5
CASSGMGAEYF
TGTGCCAGCAGCGGGATGGGGGCGGAGTACTTC
>few|TRBV6-6|NA|TRBJ1-1
CASSYSPRPEAFF
TGTGCCAGCAGTTACAGCCCGAGGCCTGAAGCTTTCTTT
>NA|TRBV6-6|NA|TRBJ1-2
CACQHQRGFYGYTF
TGTGCCTGCCAACACCAGCGGGGCTTCTATGGCTACACCTTC
>NA|TRBV19|TRBD1|TRBJ1-5
CASRGQGVQPQHF
TGTGCCAGTAGGGGGCAGGGGGTTCAGCCCCAGCATTTT
>NA|TRBV7-7|TRBD1|TRBJ2-7
CASSSATGDEQYF
TGTGCCAGCAGCTCAGCCACAGGGGATGAGCAGTACTTC
>few|TRBV25-1|NA|TRBJ1-5
CASSPLGGNQPQHF
TGTGCCAGCAGTCCCCTGGGCGGCAATCAGCCCCAGCATTTT
>few|TRBV14|TRBD1|TRBJ2-1
CASSQGQGAYRDEQFF
TGTGCCAGCAGCCAAGGGCAGGGGGCTTATAGGGATGAGCAGTTCTTC
>once|TRBV5-1|TRBD1|TRBJ1-1
CASSMGQRTEAFF
TGCGCCAGCAGCATGGGACAGCGCACTGAAGCTTTCTTT
>NA|TRBV5-4|TRBD1|TRBJ1-1
CASSSRQGRGTEAFF
TGTGCCAGCAGCTCACGACAGGGAAGGGGCACTGAAGCTTTCTTT
>NA|TRBV4-2|TRBD1|TRBJ1-5
CASSPQDRADQPQHF
TGTGCCAGCAGCCCCCAGGACAGGGCAGATCAGCCCCAGCATTTT
>NA|TRBV5-1|NA|TRBJ2-3
CASNPGSTKDTQYF
TGCGCCAGCAACCCAGGCTCGACTAAGGATACGCAGTATTTT
>NA|TRBV4-1|NA|TRBJ1-5
CASSQDVRQVYQPQHF
TGCGCCAGCAGCCAAGACGTACGACAGGTTTATCAGCCCCAGCATTTT
>few|TRBV19|NA|TRBJ2-1
CASSDVLGGTRAYEQFF
TGTGCCAGTAGTGACGTCCTAGGCGGGACCAGGGCGTATGAGCAGTTCTTC
>NA|TRBV7-8|NA|TRBJ2-2
CASSLGQGGTGELFF
TGTGCCAGCAGCTTAGGTCAGGGAGGCACCGGGGAGCTGTTTTTT
>NA|TRBV28|TRBD1|TRBJ1-2
CASSSPDRVLLGYTF
TGTGCCAGCAGCTCTCCGGACAGGGTCCTATTAGGCTACACCTTC
>NA|TRBV9|NA|TRBJ2-3
CASSPRTPLIPTDTQYF
TGTGCCAGCAGCCCACGGACACCGTTAATACCCACAGATACGCAGTATTTT
>few|TRBV19|NA|TRBJ1-2
CASSIFRGYGYTF
TGTGCCAGTAGTATTTTCAGGGGCTATGGCTACACCTTC
>NA|TRBV5-4|TRBD2|TRBJ2-3
CASSSRASGTDTQYF
TGTGCCAGCAGCTCGCGCGCTAGCGGTACAGATACGCAGTATTTT
>NA|TRBV6-5|NA|TRBJ2-7
CASSGTSLREQYF
TGTGCCAGCAGCGGAACCTCGTTGAGGGAGCAGTACTTC